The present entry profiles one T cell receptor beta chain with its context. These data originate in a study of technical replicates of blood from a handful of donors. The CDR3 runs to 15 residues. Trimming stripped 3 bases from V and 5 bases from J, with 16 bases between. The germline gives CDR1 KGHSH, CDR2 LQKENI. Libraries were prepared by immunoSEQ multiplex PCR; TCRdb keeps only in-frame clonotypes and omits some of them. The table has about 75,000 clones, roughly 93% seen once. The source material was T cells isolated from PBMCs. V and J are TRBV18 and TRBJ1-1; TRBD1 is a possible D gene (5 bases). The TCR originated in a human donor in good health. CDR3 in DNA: TGTGCCAGCTCACCTCAGTTGATCGGGGGGACTGAAGCTTTCTTT. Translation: CASSPQLIGGTEAFF. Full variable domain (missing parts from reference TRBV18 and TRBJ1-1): NAGVMQNPRHLVRRRGQEARLRCSPMKGHSHVYWYRQLPEEGLKFMVYLQKENIIDESGMPKERFSAEFPKEGPSILRIQQVVRGDSAAYFCASSPQLIGGTEAFFGQGTRLTVV.